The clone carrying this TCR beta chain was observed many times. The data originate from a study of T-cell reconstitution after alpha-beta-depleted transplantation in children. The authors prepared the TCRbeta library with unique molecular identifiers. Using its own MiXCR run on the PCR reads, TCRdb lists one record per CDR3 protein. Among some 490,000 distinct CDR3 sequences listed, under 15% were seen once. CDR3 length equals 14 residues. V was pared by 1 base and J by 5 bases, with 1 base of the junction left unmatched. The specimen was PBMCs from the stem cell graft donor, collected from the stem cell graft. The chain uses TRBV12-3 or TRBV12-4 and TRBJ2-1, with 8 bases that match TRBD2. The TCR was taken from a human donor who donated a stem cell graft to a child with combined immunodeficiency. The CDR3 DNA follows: TGTGCCAGCAGTTTAGGGACTAGCAACAATGAGCAGTTCTTC. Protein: CASSLGTSNNEQFF.